The 12 T cell receptor beta chains given below trace back to one sample, sequenced in a study of blood T cell repertoires in COVID-19. Here immunoSEQ multiplex PCR was the method, and the copy in TCRdb shows in-frame clones only, minus some. This table holds 150,000 to 200,000 clones, about 85% found once. Sequenced sample: peripheral blood. The receptors originated from a man aged 55 to 70 with COVID-19, enrolled during active disease.

The chain uses TRBV28 and TRBJ1-3; 8 nucleotides agree with TRBD1. The CDR3 totals 14 residues. Germline-derived CDR1 and CDR2 are MDHEN and SYDVKM. Germline trimming cut 5 bases from V and 3 bases from J; bases unmatched to any gene: 3. The CDR3 DNA sequence: TGTGCCAGCAGTGGGACAGGATTTGGAAACACCATATATTTT. Amino acid sequence: CASSGTGFGNTIYF.

V and J are TRBV2 and TRBJ2-5, with TRBD1 identical over 8 bases. Trimming took 4 bases from V and 5 from J; bases not matched to a gene: 0. This CDR3 is 12 amino acids long. Germline lookup yields CDR1 SNHLY and CDR2 FYNNEI. Written as DNA, the CDR3 is TGTGCCAGCAGTGGACAGGGGGAGACCCAGTACTTC. This sequence encodes CASSGQGETQYF. The entire variable domain, with the rest obtained from reference TRBV2 and TRBJ2-5, is as follows: EPEVTQTPSHQVTQMGQEVILRCVPISNHLYFYWYRQILGQKVEFLVSFYNNEISEKSEIFDDQFSVERPDGSNFTLKIRSTKLEDSAMYFCASSGQGETQYFGPGTRLLVL.

On this clone: The junction shows a germline mismatch at one end, possibly a read error. J is TRBJ1-6 and V is TRBV27; 8 nucleotides line up with TRBD1. Germline V CDR1 and CDR2: MNHEY, SMNVEV (reference sequence). CDR3 length: 17 residues. The DNA for the CDR3 is TGTGCCAGCAGGGCCGACAGGGGAAGCTCCTATAATTCACCCTTCCACTTT. Translated, it gives CASRADRGSSYNSPFHF.

The chain links TRBV5-4 to TRBJ1-1; 9 bases align to TRBD1. Germline values: CDR1 SGHNT, CDR2 YYREEE (reference sequence). The ends lost 0 bases at V and 6 bases at J; junction bases unmatched: 6. The length of the CDR3 is 15 residues. CDR3 in amino acids: CASSLVDRGVAEAFF. The DNA for the CDR3 is TGTGCCAGCAGCTTGGTGGACAGGGGCGTCGCTGAAGCTTTCTTT.

DNA of the CDR3: TGTGCCAGCAGCTTCGGACAAACCTACGAGCAGTACTTC. Translated, it gives CASSFGQTYEQYF. The chain uses TRBV7-3 and TRBJ2-7; D is perhaps TRBD1 (5 bases). Trimming removed 3 bases at V and 2 bases at J, with 8 bases between. Germline loops: CDR1 SGHTA, CDR2 FQGTGA. The CDR3 is 13 amino acids.

V is TRBV12-3 or TRBV12-4 and J is TRBJ2-1; TRBD2 aligns across 8 bases. This CDR3 region has 13 residues. Germline trimming cut 7 bases from V and 8 bases from J; bases unmatched to any gene: 7. This CDR3 reads CASTPAGEHEQFF. The CDR3 nucleotides are TGTGCCAGCACCCCAGCGGGAGAGCATGAGCAGTTCTTC.

V gene TRBV7-9 combines with J gene TRBJ1-5; 8 bases align to TRBD1. V gave up 5 bases and J gave up 2 bases; unmatched junction bases: 2. The germline V gene has CDR1 SEHNR and CDR2 FQNEAQ (reference sequence). The length of the CDR3 is 14 residues. CDR3 DNA: TGTGCCAGCAGCCAGACAGGGGGCAATCAGCCCCAGCATTTT. Translation: CASSQTGGNQPQHF.

This chain uses TRBV5-1 with TRBJ1-1; 9 bases align to TRBD1. The CDR3 is 17 amino acids. The ends lost 3 bases at V and 0 bases at J; junction bases unmatched: 9. Germline loops: CDR1 SGHRS, CDR2 YFSETQ. CDR3 protein: CASSWKPGQGMNTEAFF. The CDR3 DNA follows: TGCGCCAGCAGCTGGAAACCGGGACAGGGAATGAACACTGAAGCTTTCTTT.

The chain links TRBV3-1 (or the pseudogene TRBV3-2) to TRBJ2-2, with a possible D match to TRBD2 (5 bases). Trimming pared 1 base from V and 6 bases from J, leaving 12 bases between. The CDR3 has 15 residues. Germline-derived CDR1 and CDR2 are LGHDT and YNNKEL (reference sequence). The CDR3 DNA reads as TGTGCCAGCAGCCAAGGTTGGACCGGGGCCGGGGAGCTGTTTTTT. Translation gives CASSQGWTGAGELFF.

V and J are TRBV9 and TRBJ1-6, with 10 bases matching TRBD1. Losses at the gene ends were 4 bases for V and 6 bases for J; bases not matched to a gene: 4. The CDR3 runs 15 residues. From germline, CDR1 is SGDLS and CDR2 YYNGEE. DNA for the CDR3: TGTGCCAGCAGCCCCCGGGACAGGGGTAATTCACCCCTCCACTTT. Amino acid sequence: CASSPRDRGNSPLHF.

The chain employs TRBV3-1 (or the pseudogene TRBV3-2) and TRBJ2-2; 11 positions agree with TRBD2. The CDR3 sequence is 16 residues long. Germline CDR1 is LGHDT and CDR2 is YNNKEL (reference sequence). V shed 1 base, J shed 8 bases, and the junction held 6 bases outside the gene matches. The CDR3 spells CASSQGASGRLGELFF. The CDR3 DNA follows: TGTGCCAGCAGCCAAGGGGCTAGCGGGAGGCTAGGGGAGCTGTTTTTT.

V gene TRBV5-1 combines with J gene TRBJ2-5; TRBD1 aligns across 8 bases. V was pared by 5 bases and J by 0 bases, with 0 bases of the junction left unmatched. Germline lookup yields CDR1 SGHRS and CDR2 YFSETQ. This CDR3 comprises 13 residues. Written as DNA, the CDR3 is TGCGCCAGCAGGACAGGGGACCAAGAGACCCAGTACTTC. Translated: CASRTGDQETQYF.